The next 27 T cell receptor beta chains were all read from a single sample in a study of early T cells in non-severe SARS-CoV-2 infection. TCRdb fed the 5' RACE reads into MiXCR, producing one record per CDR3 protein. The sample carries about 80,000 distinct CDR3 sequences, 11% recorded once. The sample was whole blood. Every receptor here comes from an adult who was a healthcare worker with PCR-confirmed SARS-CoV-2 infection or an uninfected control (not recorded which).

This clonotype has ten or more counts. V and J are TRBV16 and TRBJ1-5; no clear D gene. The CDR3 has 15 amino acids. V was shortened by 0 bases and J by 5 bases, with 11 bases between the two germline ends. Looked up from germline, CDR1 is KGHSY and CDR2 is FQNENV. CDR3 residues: CASSQSGPADQPQHF. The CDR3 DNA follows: TGTGCCAGCAGCCAATCCGGGCCAGCGGATCAGCCCCAGCATTTT.

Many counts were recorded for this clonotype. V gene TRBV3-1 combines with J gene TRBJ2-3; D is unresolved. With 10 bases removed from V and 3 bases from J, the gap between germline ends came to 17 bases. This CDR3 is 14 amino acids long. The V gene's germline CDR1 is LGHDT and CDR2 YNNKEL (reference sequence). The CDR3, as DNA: TGTGCCACCAGACTTTTAGGATCGACAGATACGCAGTATTTT. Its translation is CATRLLGSTDTQYF.

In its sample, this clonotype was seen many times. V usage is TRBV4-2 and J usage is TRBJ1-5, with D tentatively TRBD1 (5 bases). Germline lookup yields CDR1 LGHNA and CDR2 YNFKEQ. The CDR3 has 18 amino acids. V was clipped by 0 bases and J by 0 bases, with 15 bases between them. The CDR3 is CASSQDAVGPISNQPQHF. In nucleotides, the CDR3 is TGTGCCAGCAGCCAAGATGCTGTGGGGCCGATTAGCAATCAGCCCCAGCATTTT.

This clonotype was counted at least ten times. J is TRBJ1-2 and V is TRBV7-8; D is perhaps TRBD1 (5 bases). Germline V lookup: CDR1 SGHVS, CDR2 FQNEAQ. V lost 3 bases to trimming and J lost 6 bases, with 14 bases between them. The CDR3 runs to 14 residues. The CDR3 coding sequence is TGTGCCAGCAGCTTTCCGGGACGCGTGGATGGCTACACCTTC. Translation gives CASSFPGRVDGYTF.

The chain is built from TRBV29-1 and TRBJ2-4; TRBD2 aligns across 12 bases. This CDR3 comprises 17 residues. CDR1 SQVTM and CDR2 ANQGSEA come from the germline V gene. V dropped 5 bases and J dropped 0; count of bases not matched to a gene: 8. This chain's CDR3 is CSVSGLAGRIAKNIQYF. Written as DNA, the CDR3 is TGCAGCGTTTCTGGACTAGCGGGGCGAATAGCCAAAAACATTCAGTACTTC.

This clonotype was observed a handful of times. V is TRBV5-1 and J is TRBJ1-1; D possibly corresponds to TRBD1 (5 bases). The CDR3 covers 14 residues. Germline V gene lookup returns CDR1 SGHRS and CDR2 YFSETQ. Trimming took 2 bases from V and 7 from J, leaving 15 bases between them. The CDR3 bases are TGCGCCAGCAGCTTCTCCGGGACGGTTATTGAAGCTTTCTTT. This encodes CASSFSGTVIEAFF.

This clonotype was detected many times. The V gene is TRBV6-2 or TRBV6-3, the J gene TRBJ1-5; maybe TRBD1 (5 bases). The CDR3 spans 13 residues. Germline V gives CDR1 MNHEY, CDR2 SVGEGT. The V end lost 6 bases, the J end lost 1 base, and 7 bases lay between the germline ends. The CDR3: CASSRDSNQPQHF. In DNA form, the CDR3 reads TGTGCCAGCAGCCGGGACAGCAATCAGCCCCAGCATTTT.

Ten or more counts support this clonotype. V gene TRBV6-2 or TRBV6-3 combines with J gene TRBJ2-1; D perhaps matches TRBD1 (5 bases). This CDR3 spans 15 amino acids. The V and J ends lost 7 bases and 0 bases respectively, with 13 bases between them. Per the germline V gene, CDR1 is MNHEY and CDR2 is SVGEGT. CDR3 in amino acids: CASTWGVSSYNEQFF. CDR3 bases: TGTGCCAGCACTTGGGGCGTCAGCTCCTACAATGAGCAGTTCTTC.

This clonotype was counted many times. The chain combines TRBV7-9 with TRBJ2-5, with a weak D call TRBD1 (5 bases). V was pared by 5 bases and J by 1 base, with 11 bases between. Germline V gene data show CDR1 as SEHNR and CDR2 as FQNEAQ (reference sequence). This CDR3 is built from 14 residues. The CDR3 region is CASSAGRVQETQYF. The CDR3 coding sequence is TGTGCCAGCAGCGCCGGCAGGGTCCAAGAGACCCAGTACTTC. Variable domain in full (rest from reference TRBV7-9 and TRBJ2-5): DTGVSQNPRHKITKRGQNVTFRCDPISEHNRLYWYRQTLGQGPEFLTYFQNEAQLEKSRLLSDRFSAERPKGSFSTLEIQRTEQGDSAMYLCASSAGRVQETQYFGPGTRLLVL.

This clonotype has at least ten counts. The CDR3 nucleotides are TGTGCCAGCAGTTACTCTTGGACTAGCGGGGGGTTGTCCTACAATGAGCAGTTCTTC. This encodes CASSYSWTSGGLSYNEQFF. V usage is TRBV6-7 and J usage is TRBJ2-1; 14 nucleotides agree with TRBD2. TRBV6-7 is labeled an ORF, and its function is uncertain. With 0 bases clipped from V and 1 base from J, the junction kept 5 bases outside the gene matches. The CDR3 runs 19 residues.

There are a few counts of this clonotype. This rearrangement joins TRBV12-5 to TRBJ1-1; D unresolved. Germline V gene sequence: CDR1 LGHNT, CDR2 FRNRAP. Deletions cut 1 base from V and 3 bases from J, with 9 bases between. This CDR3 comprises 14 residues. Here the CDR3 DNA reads TGTGCTAGTGGTTTGGGACCGAAGGACACTGAAGCTTTCTTT. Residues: CASGLGPKDTEAFF.

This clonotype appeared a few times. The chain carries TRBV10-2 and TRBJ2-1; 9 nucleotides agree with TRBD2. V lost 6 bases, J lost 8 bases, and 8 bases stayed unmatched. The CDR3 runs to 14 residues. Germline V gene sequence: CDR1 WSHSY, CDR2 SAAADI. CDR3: CASSPGGGAHEQFF. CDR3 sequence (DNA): TGCGCCAGCAGCCCGGGCGGGGGGGCCCATGAGCAGTTCTTC.

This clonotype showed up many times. The CDR3 loop is CSVDAGRVGYTF. In DNA, the CDR3 is TGCAGCGTTGATGCGGGCCGGGTAGGCTACACCTTC. V is TRBV29-1 and J is TRBJ1-2, with no clear D. Germline V gives CDR1 SQVTM, CDR2 ANQGSEA. V was pared by 3 bases and J by 8 bases, with 13 bases between. The CDR3 covers 12 residues.

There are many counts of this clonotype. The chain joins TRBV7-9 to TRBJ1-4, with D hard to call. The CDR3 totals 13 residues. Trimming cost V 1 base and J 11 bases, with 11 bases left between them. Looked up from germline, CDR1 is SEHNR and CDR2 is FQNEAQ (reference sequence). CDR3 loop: CASSLEARDKLFF. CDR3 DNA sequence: TGTGCCAGCAGCTTAGAAGCTCGGGATAAACTGTTTTTT. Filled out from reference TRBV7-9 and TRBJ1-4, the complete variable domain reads DTGVSQNPRHKITKRGQNVTFRCDPISEHNRLYWYRQTLGQGPEFLTYFQNEAQLEKSRLLSDRFSAERPKGSFSTLEIQRTEQGDSAMYLCASSLEARDKLFFGSGTQLSVL.

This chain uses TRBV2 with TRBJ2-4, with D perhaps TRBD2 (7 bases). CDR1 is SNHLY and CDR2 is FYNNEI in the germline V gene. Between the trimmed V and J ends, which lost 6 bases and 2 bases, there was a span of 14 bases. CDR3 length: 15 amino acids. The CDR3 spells CASRGRGITKNIQYF. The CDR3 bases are TGTGCCAGCAGAGGGAGGGGGATCACCAAAAACATTCAGTACTTC.

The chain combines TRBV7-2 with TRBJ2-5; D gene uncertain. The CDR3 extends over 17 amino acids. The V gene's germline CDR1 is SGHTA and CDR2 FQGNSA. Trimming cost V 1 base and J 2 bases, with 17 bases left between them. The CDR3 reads CASSLVPLPGVQETQYF. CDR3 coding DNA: TGTGCCAGCAGCTTAGTGCCCTTGCCCGGCGTGCAAGAGACCCAGTACTTC.

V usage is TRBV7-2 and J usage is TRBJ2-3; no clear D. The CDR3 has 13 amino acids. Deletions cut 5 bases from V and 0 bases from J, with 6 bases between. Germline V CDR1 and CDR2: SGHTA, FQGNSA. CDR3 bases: TGTGCCAGCAGCACACCTAGCACAGATACGCAGTATTTT. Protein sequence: CASSTPSTDTQYF.

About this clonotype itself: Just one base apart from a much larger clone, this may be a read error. The CDR3 sequence is CASSPYGETRYF. For the CDR3, the DNA is TGTGCCAGCAGTCCCTACGGGGAGACCCGGTACTTC. V and J are TRBV12-3 or TRBV12-4 and TRBJ2-5; TRBD2 might be the D (5 bases). The CDR3 contains 12 residues.

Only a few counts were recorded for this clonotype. The CDR3 loop is CSARDRGIGNQPQHF. The CDR3 nucleotides read TGCAGTGCTAGAGACAGGGGGATTGGCAATCAGCCCCAGCATTTT. This chain uses TRBV20-1 with TRBJ1-5, with 7 bases matching TRBD1. V shed 0 bases, J shed 2 bases, and the junction held 4 bases outside the gene matches. Germline CDR1 DFQATT, CDR2 SNEGSKA (reference sequence). This CDR3 contains 15 residues.

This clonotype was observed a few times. The DNA for the CDR3 is TGTGCCAGCAGCCCCCAAACGGGCAACACTGAAGCTTTCTTT. Protein product: CASSPQTGNTEAFF. This chain links TRBV7-9 with TRBJ1-1; D call uncertain. CDR1 SEHNR and CDR2 FQNEAQ come from the germline V gene (reference sequence). The CDR3 totals 14 residues. V dropped 5 bases and J dropped 2 bases, with 12 bases sitting between them.

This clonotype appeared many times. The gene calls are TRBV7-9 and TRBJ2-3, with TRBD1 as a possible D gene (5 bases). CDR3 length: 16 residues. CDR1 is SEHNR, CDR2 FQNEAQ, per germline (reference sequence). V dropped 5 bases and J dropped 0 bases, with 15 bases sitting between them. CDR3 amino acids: CASSPEQVTSTDTQYF. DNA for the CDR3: TGTGCCAGCAGCCCTGAACAGGTTACCAGCACAGATACGCAGTATTTT. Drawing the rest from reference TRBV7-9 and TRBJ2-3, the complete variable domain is DTGVSQNPRHKITKRGQNVTFRCDPISEHNRLYWYRQTLGQGPEFLTYFQNEAQLEKSRLLSDRFSAERPKGSFSTLEIQRTEQGDSAMYLCASSPEQVTSTDTQYFGPGTRLTVL.

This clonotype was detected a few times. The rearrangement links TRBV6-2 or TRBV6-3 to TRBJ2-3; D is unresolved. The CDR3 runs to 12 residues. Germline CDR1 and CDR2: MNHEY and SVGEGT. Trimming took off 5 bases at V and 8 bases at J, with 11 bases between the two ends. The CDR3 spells CASSTVPGTQYF. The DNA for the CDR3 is TGTGCCAGCAGTACAGTCCCCGGTACGCAGTATTTT.

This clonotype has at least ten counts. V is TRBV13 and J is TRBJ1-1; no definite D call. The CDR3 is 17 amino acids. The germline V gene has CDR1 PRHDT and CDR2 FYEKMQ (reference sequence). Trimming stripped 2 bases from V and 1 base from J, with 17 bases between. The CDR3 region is CASSLQEMDGSNTEAFF. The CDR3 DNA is TGTGCCAGCAGCTTACAAGAAATGGACGGATCGAACACTGAAGCTTTCTTT.

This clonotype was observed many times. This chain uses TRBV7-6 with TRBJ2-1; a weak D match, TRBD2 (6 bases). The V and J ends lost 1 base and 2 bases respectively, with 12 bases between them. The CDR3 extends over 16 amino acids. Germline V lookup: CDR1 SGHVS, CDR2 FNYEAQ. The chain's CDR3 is CASSLVAGRTYNEQFF. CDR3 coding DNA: TGTGCCAGCAGCTTAGTTGCGGGGAGGACCTACAATGAGCAGTTCTTC.

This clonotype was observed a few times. The DNA for the CDR3 is TGTGCCAGCAGCTTGGCCCGGACAGAAGTGAATGAAAAACTGTTTTTT. Residues: CASSLARTEVNEKLFF. This sequence joins TRBV5-6 and TRBJ1-4, with a tentative D call TRBD1 (6 bases). Looked up from germline, CDR1 is SGHDT and CDR2 is YYEEEE. Trimming stripped 0 bases from V and 5 bases from J, with 14 bases between. The CDR3 consists of 16 residues.

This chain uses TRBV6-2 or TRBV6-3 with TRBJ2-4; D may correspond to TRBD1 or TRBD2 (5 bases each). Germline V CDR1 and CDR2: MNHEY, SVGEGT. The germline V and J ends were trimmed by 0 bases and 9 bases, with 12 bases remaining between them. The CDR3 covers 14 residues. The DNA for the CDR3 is TGTGCCAGCAGTTACTCACGGGGCATGGCCATTCAGTACTTC. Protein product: CASSYSRGMAIQYF.

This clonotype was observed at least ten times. The CDR3 sequence: CASKPTGQGWDEQFF. The CDR3, as DNA: TGTGCCAGCAAGCCCACCGGACAGGGATGGGATGAGCAGTTCTTC. This chain links TRBV27 with TRBJ2-1; 8 nucleotides agree with TRBD1. V lost 7 bases and J lost 8; bases outside the gene matches: 13. This CDR3 is built from 15 residues. Germline values: CDR1 MNHEY, CDR2 SMNVEV (reference sequence).